These 27 T cell receptor beta chains were all obtained from the same sample, sequenced in a study of blood T cells in healthy people across ages. It was with a sample-barcoded 5' primer and a J-beta primer mix that a second PCR of roughly 7 to 12 cycles was run. TCRdb re-called the 5' RACE reads with MiXCR, one entry per CDR3 protein. This sample has around 2 million distinct CDR3 sequences, with roughly two fifths found just once. The sequencing sample was made of blood. The receptor set was obtained from a human donor in good health.

V is TRBV7-2 and J is TRBJ2-4; D uncertain. The J call may not be correct, given that the DNA end is closer to TRBJ2-7. In germline, CDR1 is SGHTA, CDR2 FQGNSA. The CDR3 consists of 16 residues. The CDR3 spells CASSPQSGVPSYEQYF. CDR3 bases: TGTGCCAGCAGCCCCCAGAGTGGAGTCCCATCCTACGAGCAGTACTTC.

The sample holds a few counts of this clonotype. V is TRBV6-1 and J is TRBJ2-1; a possible D gene is TRBD2 (5 bases). The V end was cut by 7 bases, the J end by 9 bases, with 19 bases between. The CDR3 is 14 residues long. Germline V CDR1 and CDR2: MNHNS, SASEGT. CDR3 sequence (DNA): TGTGCCAGCAAGACGTCAATCGGGGTTAGTGAGCAGTTCTTC. Its translation: CASKTSIGVSEQFF.

The chain is built from TRBV29-1 and TRBJ1-2; no clear D gene. Looked up from germline, CDR1 is SQVTM and CDR2 is ANQGSEA. Between the trimmed V and J ends, which lost 1 base and 8 bases, there was a span of 14 bases. The CDR3 covers 13 residues. For the CDR3, the DNA is TGCAGCGTTGAAGTACCACTAGGATGGGGCTACACCTTC. This encodes CSVEVPLGWGYTF.

V is TRBV29-1 and J is TRBJ2-1; 9 bases align to TRBD2. After removal of 3 bases from V and 7 bases from J, the junction contained 7 bases not matched to a gene. Germline V gene lookup returns CDR1 SQVTM and CDR2 ANQGSEA. This CDR3 has 14 amino acids. DNA for the CDR3: TGCAGCGTTGAGGGCGGGGGGGCCGAGAATGAGCAGTTCTTC. Protein product: CSVEGGGAENEQFF.

Only a few counts were recorded for this clonotype. V is TRBV29-1 and J is TRBJ1-1; 9 nucleotides line up with TRBD1. The V gene's germline CDR1 is SQVTM and CDR2 ANQGSEA. Trimming removed 5 bases from V and 4 bases from J; junction bases left unmatched: 8. The CDR3 spans 14 residues. CDR3 bases: TGCAGCGTTTACAGGGGGCCCTCGGGCACTGAAGCTTTCTTT. Protein sequence: CSVYRGPSGTEAFF.

V gene TRBV20-1 combines with J gene TRBJ2-1; 10 bases are shared with TRBD1. Germline V gene data show CDR1 as DFQATT and CDR2 as SNEGSKA (reference sequence). This CDR3 comprises 14 residues. After removal of 2 bases from V and 5 bases from J, the junction contained 3 bases not matched to a gene. The CDR3 DNA is TGCAGTGCTAGAAGGGGGACAGGGGACAATGAGCAGTTCTTC. Amino acids: CSARRGTGDNEQFF.

The J gene is TRBJ2-4, the V gene TRBV4-3; D may correspond to TRBD1 or TRBD2 (5 bases each). The J call is doubtful: the DNA matches TRBJ2-7 better. The CDR3 length is 15 residues. CDR1 is LGHNA and CDR2 is YSLEER in the germline V gene. The CDR3 here is CASSHSRDGFYEQYF. CDR3 nucleotides: TGCGCCAGCAGCCACTCTCGGGACGGATTCTACGAGCAGTACTTC.

This clonotype was counted many times. The chain carries TRBV13 and TRBJ2-1; 8 bases match TRBD2. This CDR3 is 14 amino acids long. CDR1 and CDR2 from the germline V gene are PRHDT and FYEKMQ (reference sequence). Unmatched junction bases numbered 8, after V lost 6 bases and J lost 7 bases. The CDR3, as DNA: TGTGCCAGCAGATCATACGGGACTAGAAATGAGCAGTTCTTC. It translates to CASRSYGTRNEQFF. Full variable domain (outside the CDR3, taken from reference TRBV13 and TRBJ2-1): AAGVIQSPRHLIKEKRETATLKCYPIPRHDTVYWYQQGPGQDPQFLISFYEKMQSDKGSIPDRFSAQQFSDYHSELNMSSLELGDSALYFCASRSYGTRNEQFFGPGTRLTVL.

The rearrangement uses TRBV29-1 and TRBJ1-4; D possibly corresponds to TRBD1 (5 bases). Trimming left V 4 bases short and J 4 bases short, with 7 bases between. The germline gives CDR1 SQVTM, CDR2 ANQGSEA. The CDR3 contains 12 residues. The CDR3 region has the DNA TGCAGCGTTGGACAGAATAATGAAAAACTGTTTTTT. It encodes CSVGQNNEKLFF.

The V call is TRBV6-2 or TRBV6-3, the J call TRBJ2-1; TRBD1 is a possible D gene (8 bases). Germline-derived CDR1 and CDR2 are MNHEY and SVGEGT. This CDR3 region has 15 residues. The ends were cut back, 7 bases at V and 3 bases at J, with 16 bases in the middle. The CDR3: CASTTGGVGYNEQFF. The CDR3 bases are TGTGCCAGCACCACAGGGGGGGTTGGCTACAATGAGCAGTTCTTC.

The chain joins TRBV6-2 or TRBV6-3 to TRBJ2-5; D uncertain. TRBJ2-7 matches the DNA end more closely, so the J call is doubtful. Germline V lookup: CDR1 MNHEY, CDR2 SVGEGT. The CDR3 extends over 14 amino acids. The CDR3 region is CASSLTRPSYEQYF. The CDR3 bases are TGTGCCAGCAGCCTAACCCGTCCTTCTTACGAGCAGTACTTC.

This chain links TRBV3-1 with TRBJ1-1; D unclear. V was clipped by 5 bases and J by 6 bases, with 16 bases between them. The CDR3 is 14 amino acids. Per the germline V gene, CDR1 is LGHDT and CDR2 is YNNKEL (reference sequence). CDR3 residues: CASSSLGLGAEAFF. The CDR3 DNA follows: TGTGCCAGCAGCTCTTTGGGTCTCGGAGCTGAAGCTTTCTTT.

This clonotype occurred a few times. The rearrangement uses TRBV6-2 or TRBV6-3 and TRBJ2-5, with D possibly called TRBD1 or TRBD2 (6 bases each). Germline V gives CDR1 MNHEY, CDR2 SVGEGT. With 8 bases removed from V and 6 bases from J, the gap between germline ends came to 13 bases. The length of the CDR3 is 12 residues. CDR3 sequence (DNA): TGTGCCAGCCAACCCCGGGGGCAGACCCAGTACTTC. Its protein product is CASQPRGQTQYF.

The rearrangement links TRBV11-2 to TRBJ2-1; TRBD2 might be the D (6 bases). Germline lookup yields CDR1 SGHAT and CDR2 FQNNGV. The CDR3 totals 15 residues. Trimming removed 6 bases from V and 0 bases from J, with 12 bases in between. CDR3 loop: CASRHPGSSYNEQFF. CDR3 DNA sequence: TGTGCCAGCAGACATCCCGGGAGCTCCTACAATGAGCAGTTCTTC.

This clonotype showed up just once. The DNA for the CDR3 is TGTGCCAGCAGCTTAGGGGCAGGGGATTGGTATGGCTACACCTTC. This sequence encodes CASSLGAGDWYGYTF. V usage is TRBV7-2 and J usage is TRBJ1-2, with D perhaps TRBD1 (6 bases). Per germline, CDR1 SGHTA and CDR2 FQGNSA. With 1 base removed from V and 5 bases from J, the gap between germline ends came to 14 bases. The CDR3 has 15 residues.

The chain carries TRBV5-1 and TRBJ1-1; maybe TRBD1 (5 bases). V was clipped by 3 bases and J by 7 bases, with 13 bases between them. The germline CDR1 and CDR2 sequences are SGHRS and YFSETQ. The CDR3 length is 13 residues. The CDR3 sequence: CASSYPGTDEAFF. The CDR3 DNA follows: TGCGCCAGCAGCTACCCTGGGACCGATGAAGCTTTCTTT.

The rearrangement links TRBV7-9 to TRBJ2-6; tentatively, D is TRBD1 (5 bases). V was cut by 10 bases and J by 0 bases, with 10 bases left in between. The CDR3 loop spans 14 amino acids. Germline CDR1 reads SEHNR; CDR2 reads FQNEAQ (reference sequence). The CDR3 is CATRQNSGANVLTF. The CDR3 DNA reads TGTGCCACCCGACAGAACTCTGGGGCCAACGTCCTGACTTTC.

As regards this clonotype: The junction and the germline gene differ at one end; a read error may be behind it. V gene TRBV6-1 combines with J gene TRBJ2-6; D unresolved. The CDR3 extends over 15 amino acids. Looked up from germline, CDR1 is MNHNS and CDR2 is SASEGT. The CDR3 DNA follows: TGTACCAGCAGTGAAGACACAGTTGGGGCCAACGTCCTGACTTTC. It yields the protein CTSSEDTVGANVLTF.

This clonotype was recorded only once. The J gene is TRBJ2-1, the V gene TRBV3-1, with D unresolved. The germline CDR1 and CDR2 sequences are LGHDT and YNNKEL (reference sequence). The germline V and J ends were trimmed by 4 bases and 0 bases, with 16 bases remaining between them. The CDR3 is made up of 17 amino acids. CDR3 region: CASSPRRGRNSYNEQFF. As DNA, the CDR3 is TGTGCCAGCAGCCCCCGTCGCGGACGAAACTCCTACAATGAGCAGTTCTTC.

This clonotype was detected once. The chain has TRBV5-1 and TRBJ1-4, with D uncertain. Deletions cut 4 bases from V and 6 bases from J, with 13 bases between. Germline CDR1 reads SGHRS; CDR2 reads YFSETQ. The CDR3 sequence is 14 residues long. DNA of the CDR3: TGCGCCAGCAGCCCGGAAGGCACATATGAAAAACTGTTTTTT. Translating gives CASSPEGTYEKLFF.

This CDR3 is CASSQDRAGNDNEQFF. CDR3 nucleotide sequence: TGCGCCAGCAGCCAAGATAGGGCGGGAAACGACAATGAGCAGTTCTTC. V is TRBV4-3 and J is TRBJ2-1, with D possibly matching TRBD2 (6 bases). Trimming stripped 0 bases from V and 5 bases from J, with 14 bases between. Per germline, CDR1 LGHNA and CDR2 YSLEER. The CDR3 contains 16 residues.

The rearrangement uses TRBV4-1 and TRBJ2-1, with TRBD2 matching over 11 bases. With V trimmed by 4 bases and J by 0 bases, 5 bases remained unmatched. Looked up from germline, CDR1 is MGHRA and CDR2 is YSYEKL. CDR3 length: 17 amino acids. The CDR3 nucleotides are TGCGCCAGCAGCCGGGGACTAGCGGCGAGCTCCTACAATGAGCAGTTCTTC. Translation gives CASSRGLAASSYNEQFF.

The rearrangement joins TRBV29-1 to TRBJ2-5; TRBD2 matches at 10 bases. The CDR3 has 15 residues. Germline CDR1 and CDR2: SQVTM and ANQGSEA. The junction had 11 bases not matched to a gene; V was cut back by 5 bases and J by 5 bases. The CDR3 loop reads CSVLPLAGILETQYF. DNA for the CDR3: TGCAGCGTTTTACCACTAGCGGGGATATTGGAGACCCAGTACTTC. Combining the CDR3 with reference TRBV29-1 and TRBJ2-5 gives the whole variable domain SAVISQKPSRDICQRGTSLTIQCQVDSQVTMMFWYRQQPGQSLTLIATANQGSEATYESGFVIDKFPISRPNLTFSTLTVSNMSPEDSSIYLCSVLPLAGILETQYFGPGTRLLVL.

The table lists this clonotype with a count of one. The chain recombines TRBV20-1 with TRBJ2-5; D not certain. Between the trimmed V and J ends, which lost 3 bases and 4 bases, there was a span of 12 bases. Germline values: CDR1 DFQATT, CDR2 SNEGSKA (reference sequence). This CDR3 contains 13 residues. CDR3 bases: TGCAGTGCTAGGTTTTTGGTAGGAGAGACCCAGTACTTC. This encodes CSARFLVGETQYF.

As concerns this clonotype: This CDR3 fails to terminate in the conserved phenylalanine or tryptophan, so it likely reflects a read error. The chain carries TRBV12-3 or TRBV12-4 and TRBJ2-3, with a weak D call TRBD1 (6 bases). The CDR3 has 18 amino acids. CDR3 DNA sequence: TGTGCCAGCAGTTTTCGGACAGCTCAAACTCCTAGCACGGATACGCAGTATTGT. Translating it yields CASSFRTAQTPSTDTQYC.

The rearrangement uses TRBV4-2 and TRBJ2-3; possibly TRBD2 for D (7 bases). The CDR3 covers 16 residues. V was shortened by 0 bases and J by 2 bases, with 12 bases between the two germline ends. The germline gives CDR1 LGHNA, CDR2 YNFKEQ. The CDR3 region is CASSQEGGPITDTQYF. CDR3 bases: TGTGCCAGCAGCCAAGAGGGGGGGCCCATCACAGATACGCAGTATTTT.

This clonotype was counted a few times. V is TRBV6-5 and J is TRBJ2-2; 8 bases are a match to TRBD2. V lost 6 bases and J lost 7; bases outside the gene matches: 13. The CDR3 is made up of 16 amino acids. Germline V gives CDR1 MNHEY, CDR2 SVGAGI. The CDR3 sequence: CASRPAGARGVGELFF. The CDR3 coding sequence is TGTGCCAGCAGACCGGCCGGGGCGCGGGGGGTCGGGGAGCTGTTTTTT.